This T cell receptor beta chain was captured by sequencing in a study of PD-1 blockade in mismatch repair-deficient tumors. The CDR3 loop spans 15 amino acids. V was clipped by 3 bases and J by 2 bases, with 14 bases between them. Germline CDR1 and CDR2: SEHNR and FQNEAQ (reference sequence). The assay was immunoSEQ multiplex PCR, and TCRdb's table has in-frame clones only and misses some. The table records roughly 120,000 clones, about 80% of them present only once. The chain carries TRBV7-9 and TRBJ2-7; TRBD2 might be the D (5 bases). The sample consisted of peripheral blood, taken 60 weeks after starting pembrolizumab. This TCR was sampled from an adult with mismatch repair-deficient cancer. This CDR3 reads CASSFSQTSPYEQYF. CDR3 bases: TGTGCCAGCAGCTTTAGTCAAACTAGTCCCTACGAGCAGTACTTC.